The T cell receptor (beta chain) described here comes from a study of cytomegalovirus exposure and HLA in healthy donors. This clone was observed a few times. Germline values: CDR1 MNHNS, CDR2 SASEGT. The CDR3 has 14 amino acids. With 4 bases clipped from V and 4 bases from J, the junction kept 4 bases outside the gene matches. The PCR used 60 Vbeta and 13 Jbeta primers. As originally analysed: In a later analysis, of 80 million to 90 million unique beta chains, 9 million to 11 million appeared in at least two donors. Repertoires were generated with immunoSEQ multiplex PCR, while TCRdb's copy carries only in-frame clones and drops some. V and J calls and clone size come straight from that table; D and trimming were deduced from the DNA. The sample carries more than 65,000 clones, 60% to 75% recorded once.

This rearrangement joins TRBV6-1 to TRBJ1-5, with 7 positions matching TRBD1. What was sequenced was PBMCs. This TCR was recovered from a woman aged 60-75 years in good health and CMV-seropositive. CDR3 sequence (DNA): TGTGCCAGCAGTGGGGACAGAAGGAATCAGCCCCAGCATTTT. The encoded protein is CASSGDRRNQPQHF.